This TCR beta chain was identified in a study of cytomegalovirus exposure and HLA in healthy donors. The overall study: As released early, the data held some 80 million unique TCRs from HLA-typed donors. Study results and limitations: One variant, a missense change in DCLRE1C, was linked in a later analysis to TCR beta V- and J-gene trimming.

With regard to this clone: Antigen: not known.

PCR involved 60 Vbeta and 13 Jbeta primers. Measured with immunoSEQ multiplex PCR; TCRdb has only the in-frame clones, and not every one. Seen in this sample are 150,000 or so clones; the ten most common clones hold 1.5% to 2%. Looked up from germline, CDR1 is SGDLS and CDR2 is YYNGEE. The CDR3 spans 15 residues. The V and J ends lost 0 bases and 8 bases respectively, with 14 bases between them. The sample consisted of PBMCs. The source is a middle-aged woman in good health and CMV-seropositive. The chain is built from TRBV9 and TRBJ1-4; D might be TRBD1 (5 bases). The DNA for the CDR3 is TGTGCCAGCAGCGTAGTGGCGGGGCAGGAGGAAAAACTGTTTTTT. Protein: CASSVVAGQEEKLFF.